The entry below describes one T cell receptor beta chain. Germline loops: CDR1 MNHNS, CDR2 SASEGT. The CDR3 covers 19 residues. Trimming took 4 bases from V and 4 from J; bases not matched to a gene: 17. The data originate from a study of blood T cell repertoires in COVID-19. In the study overall: Samples of COVID-19 (acute and convalescent) were obtained from the United States, Italy and Spain. Sources were T cells, B-cell-depleted T cells, or PBMCs; the material itself was cDNA or gDNA.

Per the original methods: Amplified reference gene primers provided the basis for estimating nucleated cell counts. Assay: immunoSEQ multiplex PCR; the TCRdb copy retains only in-frame clones and omits some. The DNA was the basis for D and trimming; V, J and clone size are from that table. The sample contains around 150,000 clones, roughly 82% of which appear only once. The TCR comes from a woman between 45 and 60 years old in a cohort sampled during active or convalescent COVID-19. Sequencing was done on a sample of peripheral blood. This rearrangement joins TRBV6-1 to TRBJ2-7; the match to TRBD1 covers 12 bases. In nucleotides, the CDR3 is TGTGCCAGCAGTGCAGCCCTCTTCCGACCGGGACAGGGGGCGTACGAGCAGTACTTC. Protein: CASSAALFRPGQGAYEQYF.